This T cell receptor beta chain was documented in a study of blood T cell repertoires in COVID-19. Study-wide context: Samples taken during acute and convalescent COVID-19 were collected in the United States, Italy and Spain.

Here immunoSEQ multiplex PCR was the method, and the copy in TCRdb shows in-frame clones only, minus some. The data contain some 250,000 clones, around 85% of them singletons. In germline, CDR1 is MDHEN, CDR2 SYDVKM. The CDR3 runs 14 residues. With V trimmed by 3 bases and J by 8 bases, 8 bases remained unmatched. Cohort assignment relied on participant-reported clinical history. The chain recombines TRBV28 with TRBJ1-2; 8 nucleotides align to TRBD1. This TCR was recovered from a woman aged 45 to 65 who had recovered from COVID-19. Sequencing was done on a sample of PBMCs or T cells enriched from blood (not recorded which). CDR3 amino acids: CASSFVRTGSGYTF. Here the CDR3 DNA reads TGTGCCAGCAGTTTTGTCCGGACAGGGAGCGGCTACACCTTC.